Listed below are T cell receptor beta chains from one sample, sequenced in a study of cytomegalovirus exposure and HLA in healthy donors. The protocol was immunoSEQ multiplex PCR, while the TCRdb copy is restricted to in-frame clones and leaves out a portion. The repertoire holds around 100,000 clones, around 68% seen once, with 4.8% in the top ten. The sequenced sample was PBMCs. Receptor source: a human donor in good health. The CDR3 runs from the conserved cysteine through the conserved F or W. A D gene is named only where the DNA matches it firmly. A row's size may be missing; if present it is once, few, many or a size class.

j_gene	abundance	d_gene	v_gene	CDR3nt	CDR3aa
TRBJ1-2	-	TRBD1	TRBV7-2	TGTGCCAGCAGCTTCGACAGGGGGGTGTCCTATGGCTACACCTTC	CASSFDRGVSYGYTF
TRBJ2-1	-	-	TRBV7-7	TGTGCCAGCAGCCCCGGACTACTCAATGAGCAGTTCTTC	CASSPGLLNEQFF
TRBJ2-7	-	TRBD1	TRBV2	TGTGCCAGCAGGGGGACAGGGGATTACGAGCAGTACTTC	CASRGTGDYEQYF
TRBJ1-2	few	-	TRBV30	TGTGCCTGGAAGGGGGAGAAGGGCTACACCTTC	CAWKGEKGYTF
TRBJ1-4	few	TRBD1	TRBV6-1	TGTGCCAGCAGTGAAGCGACGACAGGGTTTGAAAAACTGTTTTTT	CASSEATTGFEKLFF
TRBJ2-1	-	TRBD1	TRBV6-5	TGTGCCAGCAGCGCGGACAGGGTCGACAATGAGCAGTTCTTC	CASSADRVDNEQFF
TRBJ2-7	-	TRBD1	TRBV4-1	TGCGCCAGCAGCCAAGACAGGGGGTACGAGCAGTACTTC	CASSQDRGYEQYF
TRBJ2-3	-	-	TRBV23-1	TGCGCCAGCAGTCCAAACAGGGGGGGAAGCACAGATACGCAGTATTTT	CASSPNRGGSTDTQYF
TRBJ2-5	-	-	TRBV9	TGTGCCAGCAGCGTCTCTTATAGATCCCAAGAGACCCAGTACTTC	CASSVSYRSQETQYF
TRBJ2-2	few	TRBD2	TRBV2	TGTGCCAGCAGTAGACAGCGCGGGGGGAACACCGGGGAGCTGTTTTTT	CASSRQRGGNTGELFF
TRBJ2-7	-	-	TRBV5-1	TGCGCCAGCAGCTTGGACAGTAGGGAGCAGTACTTC	CASSLDSREQYF
TRBJ2-1	-	TRBD2	TRBV19	TGTGCCAGTAGTAACGGACTAGCGTCCAATGAGCAGTTCTTC	CASSNGLASNEQFF
TRBJ2-1	-	-	TRBV5-6	TGTGCCAGCAGCTTTTCCGACAATGAGCAGTTCTTC	CASSFSDNEQFF
TRBJ1-1	-	TRBD1	TRBV19	TGTGCCAGTAGCTCAGGGGGCTGGGGAACTGAAGCTTTCTTT	CASSSGGWGTEAFF
TRBJ2-1	many	TRBD2	TRBV5-4	TGTGCCAGCAGCTTGGACCTAGCGGGAGGCTACAATGAGCAGTTCTTC	CASSLDLAGGYNEQFF
TRBJ2-1	-	TRBD2	TRBV6-6	TGTGCCAGCAGTTACCGGGATGGGAGGGCCGAGCAGTTCTTC	CASSYRDGRAEQFF
TRBJ2-5	-	TRBD1	TRBV7-9	TGTGCCAGCAGCGGATGGGGACAGGCTGAGACCCAGTACTTC	CASSGWGQAETQYF
TRBJ2-3	few	TRBD2	TRBV28	TGTGCCAGCAGCAACCGCGGGACTAGGAGCACAGATACGCAGTATTTT	CASSNRGTRSTDTQYF
TRBJ2-7	-	-	TRBV7-2	TGTGCCAGCAGCTTAGATATGCGAACCTACGAGCAGTACTTC	CASSLDMRTYEQYF
TRBJ2-5	once	-	TRBV29-1	TGCAGCGTTGAGGCGGGGTCCGGAGAGACCCAGTACTTC	CSVEAGSGETQYF
TRBJ1-3	-	-	TRBV29-1	TGCAGCGCCGTAGAGGGAAACACCATATATTTT	CSAVEGNTIYF
TRBJ2-1	-	-	TRBV29-1	TGCAGCGTTGAAGATGAATCAGGGCGTTCTACCTTCTACAATGAGCAGTTCTTC	CSVEDESGRSTFYNEQFF
TRBJ2-7	-	-	TRBV7-2	TGTGCCAGCAGCTTAGGAACACAATACGAGCAGTACTTC	CASSLGTQYEQYF
TRBJ1-4	-	TRBD1	TRBV7-2	TGTGCCAGCAGCGCCGGGACAGGGAATGAAAAACTGTTTTTT	CASSAGTGNEKLFF
TRBJ2-1	-	-	TRBV27	TGTGCCAGCAGTCCGGGAGTATTGAACTACAATGAGCAGTTCTTC	CASSPGVLNYNEQFF
TRBJ2-2	-	TRBD1	TRBV13	TGTGCCAGCAGCTTCGGACAGGGGGCCGGGGAGCTGTTTTTT	CASSFGQGAGELFF
TRBJ2-3	-	-	TRBV10-1	TGCGCCAGCAGTGGAGGTCTTAACACAGATACGCAGTATTTT	CASSGGLNTDTQYF
TRBJ1-2	few	TRBD1	TRBV27	TGTGCCAGCAGTTTAGACCGGGACAGGGGGGACTATGGCTACACCTTC	CASSLDRDRGDYGYTF
TRBJ1-1	-	-	TRBV7-9	TGTGCCAGCAGCTTAGACAGTTCCCTAAGGGCTTTCTTT	CASSLDSSLRAFF
TRBJ2-3	-	TRBD2	TRBV7-9	TGTGCCAGCAGCTTACGTAGCGGGGGGGCCACAGATACGCAGTATTTT	CASSLRSGGATDTQYF
TRBJ1-5	-	TRBD1	TRBV2	TGTGCCAGCAGTGTGACAGGGATTCAGCCCCAGCATTTT	CASSVTGIQPQHF
TRBJ2-2	few	-	TRBV6-5	TGTGCCAGCAGTTACGTCGGGGGGCGGGCCGGGGAGCTGTTTTTT	CASSYVGGRAGELFF
TRBJ2-7	-	-	TRBV19	TGTGCCAGTAGTACCGGGATAAACTACGAGCAGTACTTC	CASSTGINYEQYF
TRBJ1-2	once	-	TRBV28	TGTGCCAGCAGTTATGCCGGGAACTATGGCTACACCTTC	CASSYAGNYGYTF
TRBJ1-1	-	-	TRBV5-1	TGCGCCAGCAGCGCCGGGACAACCACTGAAGCTTTCTTT	CASSAGTTTEAFF
TRBJ2-5	-	TRBD1	TRBV28	TGTGCCAGCAGCCCTAAACCGGGACAGGGTTACTGGTACCAAGAGACCCAGTACTTC	CASSPKPGQGYWYQETQYF
TRBJ1-4	-	TRBD1	TRBV28	TGTGCCAGCAGCCGAAGGGGACAGCTTAATGAAAAACTGTTTTTT	CASSRRGQLNEKLFF
TRBJ1-2	-	-	TRBV5-1	TGCGCCAGCAGCTTGGCCGCTAACTATGGCTACACCTTC	CASSLAANYGYTF
TRBJ2-5	-	TRBD2	TRBV7-8	TGTGCCAGCAGCTTAAGGCGACTAGCGGGAATCGAGGCGGGGGAGACCCAGTACTTC	CASSLRRLAGIEAGETQYF
TRBJ2-3	-	TRBD2	TRBV7-3	TGTGCCAGCAGTCAGACTAGCGGCACAGATACGCAGTATTTT	CASSQTSGTDTQYF
TRBJ2-1	few	-	TRBV2	TGTGCCAGCAGACCCACAGGGTTTACTGAGCAGTTCTTC	CASRPTGFTEQFF
TRBJ2-1	few	TRBD1	TRBV11-3	TGTGCCAGCAGCTCTAGGACAGGAACTTACAATGAGCAGTTCTTC	CASSSRTGTYNEQFF
TRBJ2-7	-	-	TRBV5-6	TGTGCCAGCAGCTTGCAGGGCTCCTACGAGCAGTACTTC	CASSLQGSYEQYF
TRBJ1-1	-	-	TRBV4-1	TGCGCCAGCAGCCATCCCGGGACTCACATCCGAGTTGAAGCTTTCTTT	CASSHPGTHIRVEAFF
TRBJ1-2	-	TRBD1	TRBV18	TGTGCCAGCTCACAAGGACAGGGCTATGGCTACACCTTC	CASSQGQGYGYTF
TRBJ2-3	-	TRBD2	TRBV30	TGTGCCTGGAGTAGGGCTAGCGGTGCAGATACGCAGTATTTT	CAWSRASGADTQYF
TRBJ2-7	-	TRBD1	TRBV6-5	TGTGCCAGTTCCCCCGGGACAGGTCGCGACGAGCAGTACTTC	CASSPGTGRDEQYF
TRBJ2-7	-	TRBD1	TRBV6-1	TGTGCCAGCGGAGAGGGACAGGGGTACGAGCAGTACTTC	CASGEGQGYEQYF
TRBJ1-3	-	-	TRBV6-1	TGTGCCAGTGACTCCTCTGGAAACACCATATATTTT	CASDSSGNTIYF
TRBJ2-1	-	-	TRBV19	TGTGCCAGTAGTATGGTGGCGGGCAGCTCCTACAATGAGCAGTTCTTC	CASSMVAGSSYNEQFF